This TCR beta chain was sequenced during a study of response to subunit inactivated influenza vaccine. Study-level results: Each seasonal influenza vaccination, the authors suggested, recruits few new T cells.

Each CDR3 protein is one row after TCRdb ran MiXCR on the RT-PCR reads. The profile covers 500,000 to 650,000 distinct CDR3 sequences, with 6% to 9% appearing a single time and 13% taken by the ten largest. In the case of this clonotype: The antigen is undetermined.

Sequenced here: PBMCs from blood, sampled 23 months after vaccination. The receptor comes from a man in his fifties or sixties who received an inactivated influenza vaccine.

The CDR3 protein is CASSLSVGLGHTEAFF. The CDR3 DNA reads as TGTGCCAGCAGTTTAAGTGTCGGGCTGGGCCACACTGAAGCTTTCTTT. The chain combines TRBV12-3 or TRBV12-4 with TRBJ1-1; D is undetermined. Trimming took off 2 bases at V and 3 bases at J, with 16 bases between the two ends. The CDR3 is 16 residues long.